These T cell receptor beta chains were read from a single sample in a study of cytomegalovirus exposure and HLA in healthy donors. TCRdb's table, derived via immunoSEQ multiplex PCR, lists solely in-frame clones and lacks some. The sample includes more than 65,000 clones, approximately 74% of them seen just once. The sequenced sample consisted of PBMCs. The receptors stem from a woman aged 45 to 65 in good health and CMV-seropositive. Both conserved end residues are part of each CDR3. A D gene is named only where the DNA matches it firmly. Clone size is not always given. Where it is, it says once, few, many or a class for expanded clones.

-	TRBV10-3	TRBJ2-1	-	TGTGCCATCAGTGACCTCAGGGGCGAGACCTACAATGAGCAGTTCTTC	CAISDLRGETYNEQFF
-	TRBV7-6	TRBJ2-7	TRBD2	TGTGCCAGCAGCTATAGACTAGCGGGAACCCCGTCCTACGAGCAGTACTTC	CASSYRLAGTPSYEQYF
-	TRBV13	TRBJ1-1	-	TGTGCCAGCAGCTTCAGACAGATGAACACTGAAGCTTTCTTT	CASSFRQMNTEAFF
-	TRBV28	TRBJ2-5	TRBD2	TGTGCCAGCAGTCTCCAGGGGGTAGCGGGAGTCGAGACCCAGTACTTC	CASSLQGVAGVETQYF
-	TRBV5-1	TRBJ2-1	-	TGCGCCAGCAGCTTGACTCGGGAGCCCTACAATGAGCAGTTCTTC	CASSLTREPYNEQFF
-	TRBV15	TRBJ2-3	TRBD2	TGTGCCACCAGCACGAAGCGGGAGGGCGCAGATACGCAGTATTTT	CATSTKREGADTQYF
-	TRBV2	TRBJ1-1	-	TGTGCCAGCAGTGAAACTGGGACATACCCCCCTAACACTGAAGCTTTCTTT	CASSETGTYPPNTEAFF
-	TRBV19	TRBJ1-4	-	TGTGCCAGTAACGCTGCGGGGACTAATGAAAAACTGTTTTTT	CASNAAGTNEKLFF
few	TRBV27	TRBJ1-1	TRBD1	TGTGCCTCCCTGGGGACAGGGTACGGGGAAGCTTTCTTT	CASLGTGYGEAFF
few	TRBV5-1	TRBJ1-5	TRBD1	TGCGCCAGCAGCCAGGGGGTAGACGGTCAGCCCCAGCATTTT	CASSQGVDGQPQHF
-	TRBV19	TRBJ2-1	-	TGTGCCAGTAGTATTGGGGAACTGGCCGGGAGCTCCTACAATGAGCAGTTCTTC	CASSIGELAGSSYNEQFF
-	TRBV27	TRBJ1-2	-	TGTGCCAGCAGTTTGAATCAGCGCTATGGCTACACCTTC	CASSLNQRYGYTF
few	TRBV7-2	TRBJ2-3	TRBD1	TGTGCCAGCAGCTCGGGACAGCTGCAGTATTTT	CASSSGQLQYF
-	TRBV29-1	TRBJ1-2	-	TGCAGCGTTGCCAGGGGCTATGGCTACACCTTC	CSVARGYGYTF
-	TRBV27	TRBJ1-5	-	TGTGCCAGCAGCCGGGAGGGGGGGATTCAGCCCCAGCATTTT	CASSREGGIQPQHF
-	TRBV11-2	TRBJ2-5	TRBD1	TGTGCCAGCAGCCTCCAGGGACAGGGCCGAGGAGAGACCCAGTACTTC	CASSLQGQGRGETQYF
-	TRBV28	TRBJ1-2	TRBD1	TGTGCCAGCAGCCCAGGACAGGGGTGGGGCTACACCTTC	CASSPGQGWGYTF
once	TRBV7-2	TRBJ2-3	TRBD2	TGTGCCAGCAGCCGCCCGGAGGGACTAGCGGGAGTAGTGTCAGATACGCAGTATTTT	CASSRPEGLAGVVSDTQYF
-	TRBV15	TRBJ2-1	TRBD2	TGTGCCACCAGCAGAAGGGGGACTAGCGAGTTGAGCTCCTACAATGAGCAGTTCTTC	CATSRRGTSELSSYNEQFF
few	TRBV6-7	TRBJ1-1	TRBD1	TGTGCCAGCAGTCGTCCCGGGACAGGTGTGAACACTGAAGCTTTCTTT	CASSRPGTGVNTEAFF
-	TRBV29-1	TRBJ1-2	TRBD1	TGCAGCACCTCCTGGGGGACAGGGGCGGATGGCTACACCTTC	CSTSWGTGADGYTF
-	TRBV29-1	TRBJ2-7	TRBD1	TGCAGCGTGGGGCAGGGGGCCTACGAGCAGTACTTC	CSVGQGAYEQYF
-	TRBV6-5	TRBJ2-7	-	TGTGCCAGCAGACCGGTCGGACAGGGCGGGGGAGAGCAGTACTTC	CASRPVGQGGGEQYF